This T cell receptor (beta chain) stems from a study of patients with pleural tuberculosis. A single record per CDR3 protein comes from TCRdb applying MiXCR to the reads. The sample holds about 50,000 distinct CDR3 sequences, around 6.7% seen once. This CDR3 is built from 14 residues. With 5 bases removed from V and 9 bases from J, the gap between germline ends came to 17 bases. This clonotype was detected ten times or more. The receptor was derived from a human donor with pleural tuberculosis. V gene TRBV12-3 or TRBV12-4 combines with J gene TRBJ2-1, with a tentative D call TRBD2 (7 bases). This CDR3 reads CASSPWTRGGEQFF. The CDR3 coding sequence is TGTGCCAGCAGTCCATGGACTAGGGGGGGTGAGCAGTTCTTC.